This T cell receptor beta chain was identified during a study of blood T cells in healthy people across ages. Findings and caveats of the study: Donor CMV status was unknown, possibly confounding expanded clonotype changes.

A second PCR of about 6 to 12 cycles used a sample-barcoded 5' primer and a J-beta primer mix. One entry per CDR3 protein results from TCRdb running MiXCR on the 5' RACE reads. The sample shows around 940,000 distinct CDR3 sequences, 45% to 60% of them seen only once. This clonotype appeared a few times. Antigen specificity is unknown. Each donor was a healthy Caucasian individual from Russia, aged about 6 to 100. Germline assignment: CDR1 MNHEY and CDR2 SVGAGI. V lost 4 bases, J lost 2 bases, and 4 bases stayed unmatched. The CDR3 has 15 residues. V gene TRBV6-5 combines with J gene TRBJ2-1; 8 bases line up with TRBD1. The origin of this receptor is a woman aged 55 to 70 in good health. The sequencing sample was made of blood. Here the CDR3 reads CASSWGTGPYNEQFF. The CDR3 DNA reads TGTGCCAGCAGTTGGGGGACAGGTCCCTACAATGAGCAGTTCTTC.